This is a list of T cell receptor beta chains from one sample in a study of beta chain features in type 1 diabetes. Clones were sequenced by immunoSEQ multiplex PCR, and TCRdb holds only the in-frame ones, with some missing. Of around 650,000 clones detected, roughly an eighth appear once; the ten largest clones hold 0.09% to 0.15%. The source material was naive CD4+ T cells from blood. The receptors derive from a man younger than 45 with type 1 diabetes. CDR3s include the opening cysteine and the closing phenylalanine or tryptophan. D genes are given only for firm matches. The size field is filled for only some rows; it gives once, few, many or a size class.

J: TRBJ1-6; size: NA; V: TRBV28; D: NA; DNA: TGTGCCAGCAGTTTACCGTCCCGAGGGGTAAACTCACCCCTCCACTTT; CDR3: CASSLPSRGVNSPLHF
J: TRBJ1-5; size: NA; V: TRBV6-5; D: NA; DNA: TGTGCCAGCAGCACAGCGGGGGGCCTCCAGCCCCAGCATTTT; CDR3: CASSTAGGLQPQHF
J: TRBJ2-2; size: NA; V: TRBV18; D: TRBD2; DNA: TGTGCCAGCTCACCGGGACTACCGAACACCGGGGAGCTGTTTTTT; CDR3: CASSPGLPNTGELFF
J: TRBJ2-7; size: NA; V: TRBV9; D: TRBD1; DNA: TGTGCCAGCAGCGCCGGACAGGGGTTCTCCTACGAGCAGTACTTC; CDR3: CASSAGQGFSYEQYF
J: TRBJ1-4; size: NA; V: TRBV7-8; D: NA; DNA: TGTGCCAGCAGTTCCCAGGGGAGTGCAACTAATGAAAAACTGTTTTTT; CDR3: CASSSQGSATNEKLFF
J: TRBJ2-7; size: NA; V: TRBV7-9; D: NA; DNA: TGTGCCAGCAGCCGGGGACTGGACGAGCAGTACTTC; CDR3: CASSRGLDEQYF
J: TRBJ2-5; size: NA; V: TRBV5-1; D: TRBD2; DNA: TGCGCCAGCAGCACCTGGACTAGCGGGGGCGGGGAGACCCAGTACTTC; CDR3: CASSTWTSGGGETQYF
J: TRBJ2-3; size: NA; V: TRBV27; D: TRBD2; DNA: TGTGCCAGCTCCACCCTAGCGGGCAGCACAGATACGCAGTATTTT; CDR3: CASSTLAGSTDTQYF
J: TRBJ2-6; size: few; V: TRBV19; D: NA; DNA: TGTGCCAGTAGTCCCGGGGATGGGGCCAACGTCCTGACTTTC; CDR3: CASSPGDGANVLTF
J: TRBJ2-3; size: few; V: TRBV9; D: TRBD1; DNA: TGTGCCAGCAGCGTAGCTGGGACAGGGCCAGATACGCAGTATTTT; CDR3: CASSVAGTGPDTQYF
J: TRBJ2-3; size: NA; V: TRBV5-4; D: TRBD2; DNA: TGTGCCAGCAGCCCCCGGGCTAGCGGGGGCACAGATACGCAGTATTTT; CDR3: CASSPRASGGTDTQYF
J: TRBJ1-5; size: NA; V: TRBV27; D: NA; DNA: TGTGCCAGCAGTTTAGTTGCAGGGAGGCGGAATCAGCCCCAGCATTTT; CDR3: CASSLVAGRRNQPQHF
J: TRBJ1-2; size: NA; V: TRBV28; D: NA; DNA: TGTGCCAGCAGTTTAAACGGCTATGGCTACACCTTC; CDR3: CASSLNGYGYTF
J: TRBJ2-3; size: NA; V: TRBV9; D: TRBD2; DNA: TGTGCCAGCAGCATGGGGACTAGCGGGGACACAGATACGCAGTATTTT; CDR3: CASSMGTSGDTDTQYF
J: TRBJ2-3; size: NA; V: TRBV5-1; D: NA; DNA: TGCGCCAGCAGTTTGGAGACTAGCACAGATACGCAGTATTTT; CDR3: CASSLETSTDTQYF
J: TRBJ2-7; size: NA; V: TRBV28; D: NA; DNA: TGTGCCAGCAGTCAACAGGGTTTAGAGCAGTACTTC; CDR3: CASSQQGLEQYF
J: TRBJ1-3; size: few; V: TRBV19; D: TRBD1; DNA: TGTGCCAGTAGGGGGGACAGCTACTCTGGAAACACCATATATTTT; CDR3: CASRGDSYSGNTIYF
J: TRBJ2-5; size: few; V: TRBV9; D: NA; DNA: TGTGCCAGCAGCGTAGGTGGGACCCAAGAGACCCAGTACTTC; CDR3: CASSVGGTQETQYF
J: TRBJ1-2; size: NA; V: TRBV5-4; D: NA; DNA: TGTGCCAGCAGCTTATTACAGGGACGCTATGGCTACACCTTC; CDR3: CASSLLQGRYGYTF
J: TRBJ2-7; size: few; V: TRBV5-1; D: NA; DNA: TGCGCCAGCAGCTTCGCGTACTCCTACGAGCAGTACTTC; CDR3: CASSFAYSYEQYF
J: TRBJ1-2; size: few; V: TRBV14; D: NA; DNA: TGTGCCAGCAGCCAAGGGAGGGCCTATGGCTACACCTTC; CDR3: CASSQGRAYGYTF
J: TRBJ2-7; size: few; V: TRBV7-9; D: NA; DNA: TGTGCCAGCAGCTTAGCCGACTCGGCCTACGAGCAGTACTTC; CDR3: CASSLADSAYEQYF
J: TRBJ2-1; size: NA; V: TRBV7-9; D: NA; DNA: TGTGCCAGCAGCACGGGGCGGCGGCAGGAGGGGCAGTTCTTC; CDR3: CASSTGRRQEGQFF
J: TRBJ2-7; size: NA; V: TRBV6-5; D: NA; DNA: TGTGCCAGCAGTTACTCGAGGGTCTACGAGCAGTACTTC; CDR3: CASSYSRVYEQYF
J: TRBJ2-7; size: NA; V: TRBV18; D: NA; DNA: TGTGCCAGCGCTGCGTCGGGGGTGGCCTACGAGCAGTACTTC; CDR3: CASAASGVAYEQYF
J: TRBJ1-4; size: NA; V: TRBV30; D: NA; DNA: TGTGCCTGGAGTGCGGGAAGGGTTTATCCATCCAAAAAAGTGTTTTTT; CDR3: CAWSAGRVYPSKKVFF
J: TRBJ2-1; size: NA; V: TRBV7-9; D: TRBD1; DNA: TGTGCCGGACAGGGAAACGAGCAGTTCTTC; CDR3: CAGQGNEQFF
J: TRBJ2-5; size: NA; V: TRBV7-2; D: NA; DNA: TGTGCCAGCAGCTTCGCCTCACAGGGTCAAGAGACCCAGTACTTC; CDR3: CASSFASQGQETQYF
J: TRBJ2-1; size: few; V: TRBV7-9; D: NA; DNA: TGTGCCAGCAGCTTCAACGAGCAGTTCTTC; CDR3: CASSFNEQFF
J: TRBJ2-3; size: few; V: TRBV19; D: NA; DNA: TGTGCCAGTAGTACGCAACAGGGCCTCACAGATACGCAGTATTTT; CDR3: CASSTQQGLTDTQYF
J: TRBJ1-3; size: NA; V: TRBV7-8; D: NA; DNA: TGTGCCAGCAGGCCTTCTATCGGAAGCTCTGGAAACACCATATATTTT; CDR3: CASRPSIGSSGNTIYF
J: TRBJ2-3; size: NA; V: TRBV7-9; D: TRBD2; DNA: TGTGCCAGCAGCTTAGTCGCTAGCGGGACTAGCACAGATACGCAGTATTTT; CDR3: CASSLVASGTSTDTQYF
J: TRBJ2-4; size: NA; V: TRBV6-5; D: NA; DNA: TGTGCCAGCAGTTTGCCCCCGGGACGAATTCAGTACTTC; CDR3: CASSLPPGRIQYF
J: TRBJ2-3; size: few; V: TRBV7-2; D: NA; DNA: TGTGCCAGCAGCCCCGCAGATACGCAGTATTTT; CDR3: CASSPADTQYF
J: TRBJ2-7; size: few; V: TRBV19; D: TRBD1; DNA: TGTGCCAGTAGCGCGACAGGGATCTACGAGCAGTACTTC; CDR3: CASSATGIYEQYF
J: TRBJ2-7; size: few; V: TRBV4-3; D: NA; DNA: TGCGCCAGCAGCCAAGATCTAGTAGCGGACGTCTCCTACGAGCAGTACTTC; CDR3: CASSQDLVADVSYEQYF
J: TRBJ1-5; size: NA; V: TRBV6-6; D: NA; DNA: TGTGCCAGCACCCAACCCCGGGGGGGGAGCAATCAGCCCCAGCATTTT; CDR3: CASTQPRGGSNQPQHF
J: TRBJ2-7; size: NA; V: TRBV7-2; D: TRBD1; DNA: TGTGCCAGCAGCTTAGCCCTAACAGGGGCATACGAGCAGTACTTC; CDR3: CASSLALTGAYEQYF
J: TRBJ2-4; size: NA; V: TRBV28; D: NA; DNA: TGTGCCAGCAGTTTACCAGGCTCTCTAGCCAAAAACATTCAGTACTTC; CDR3: CASSLPGSLAKNIQYF
J: TRBJ2-7; size: NA; V: TRBV7-2; D: TRBD2; DNA: TGTGCCAGCAGCTGGCGGGGGGACCCCTACGAGCAGTACTTC; CDR3: CASSWRGDPYEQYF